The rows below give T cell receptor beta chains drawn from one sample of a study of OX40 agonist ivuxolimab in advanced cancers. Here immunoSEQ multiplex PCR was the method, and the copy in TCRdb shows in-frame clones only, minus some. The sample gives some 82,000 clones, about 91% of which show up once; less than 0.85% is in the top ten. The material was CD4+ or CD8+ T cells sorted from blood, obtained in a trial of the OX40 agonist ivuxolimab. The receptors here all came from an adult with an advanced solid tumor such as melanoma, head and neck, liver or kidney cancer. CDR3s include the opening cysteine and the closing phenylalanine or tryptophan. Fields, in order: V gene, CDR3 length, clone size, J gene, D gene, CDR3 protein, CDR3 DNA. A D gene is named only where the DNA matches it firmly. Rows give clone size only sometimes, using once, few, many, or a class for an expanded clone.

TRBV7-2	13	NA	TRBJ2-1	NA	CASSRPPGTSQFF	TGTGCCAGCAGCCGTCCGCCCGGGACCTCCCAGTTCTTC
TRBV2	14	NA	TRBJ2-2	NA	CASSETTRTGELFF	TGTGCCAGCAGTGAAACCACGAGAACCGGGGAGCTGTTTTTT
TRBV6-6	14	NA	TRBJ1-5	NA	CASRQTALYQPQHF	TGTGCCAGCAGACAGACAGCGTTATATCAGCCCCAGCATTTT
TRBV2	15	NA	TRBJ2-5	TRBD2	CASKRGAGGGETQYF	TGTGCCAGCAAGAGAGGTGCGGGAGGAGGGGAGACCCAGTACTTC
TRBV27	18	NA	TRBJ2-1	TRBD2	CASSSGPPGPSGHNEQFF	TGTGCCAGCAGTTCCGGGCCACCTGGGCCTAGCGGTCACAATGAGCAGTTCTTC
TRBV9	14	NA	TRBJ2-7	NA	CASSVAAGSYEQYF	TGTGCCAGCAGCGTAGCTGCGGGGTCCTACGAGCAGTACTTC
TRBV2	14	NA	TRBJ2-5	TRBD2	CASSVLAGGETQYF	TGTGCCAGCAGTGTACTAGCGGGAGGGGAGACCCAGTACTTC
TRBV5-6	15	NA	TRBJ2-2	TRBD2	CASSSGLAVTGELFF	TGTGCCAGCAGCTCAGGACTAGCGGTTACCGGGGAGCTGTTTTTT
TRBV11-2	13	NA	TRBJ1-1	NA	CASSLRLNTEAFF	TGTGCCAGCAGCCTCCGCTTAAACACTGAAGCTTTCTTT
TRBV28	13	NA	TRBJ2-3	TRBD1	CASKTGVTDTQYF	TGTGCCAGCAAGACAGGGGTGACAGATACGCAGTATTTT
TRBV11-2	13	NA	TRBJ2-3	TRBD1	CASSSTGGDTQYF	TGTGCCAGCAGCTCGACAGGGGGAGATACGCAGTATTTT
TRBV19	14	NA	TRBJ2-1	NA	CASSIGGTGLKAVF	TGTGCCAGTAGTATCGGGGGAACAGGGCTAAAAGCGGTCTTC
TRBV7-2	16	NA	TRBJ2-1	TRBD2	CASSTDPGLAYNEQFF	TGTGCCAGCAGCACAGATCCGGGACTAGCCTACAATGAGCAGTTCTTC
TRBV5-1	13	NA	TRBJ2-1	NA	CASSLAGVNEQFF	TGCGCCAGCAGCTTGGCGGGAGTCAATGAGCAGTTCTTC
TRBV19	13	NA	TRBJ1-3	NA	CASSRGSGNTIYF	TGTGCCAGTAGCCGGGGCTCTGGAAACACCATATATTTT
TRBV13	14	NA	TRBJ2-7	TRBD2	CASRRLADSYEQYF	TGTGCCAGCAGACGACTAGCGGACTCCTACGAGCAGTACTTC
TRBV2	15	NA	TRBJ2-7	TRBD1	CASRERTGPGYEQYF	TGTGCCAGCAGAGAAAGGACAGGCCCAGGGTACGAGCAGTACTTC
TRBV5-1	17	NA	TRBJ1-5	NA	CASSPGIGNLGNQPQHF	TGCGCCAGCAGCCCGGGGATAGGGAATTTGGGCAATCAGCCCCAGCATTTT
TRBV20-1	11	NA	TRBJ1-1	NA	CSAREPEEAFF	TGCAGTGCTAGAGAGCCAGAAGAAGCTTTCTTT
TRBV9	14	once	TRBJ2-2	NA	CASSADFNTGELFF	TGTGCCAGCAGCGCGGACTTTAACACCGGGGAGCTGTTTTTT
TRBV11-2	13	once	TRBJ2-7	NA	CASSPAAANEQYF	TGTGCCAGCAGCCCCGCGGCAGCCAACGAGCAGTACTTC
TRBV10-3	12	NA	TRBJ1-3	NA	CAISDDPNTIYF	TGTGCCATCAGTGACGACCCAAACACCATATATTTT
TRBV18	14	NA	TRBJ2-1	TRBD2	CASSPGTSSNEQFF	TGTGCCAGCTCGCCCGGGACTAGCAGTAATGAGCAGTTCTTC
TRBV11-1	15	NA	TRBJ2-3	TRBD2	CASSQTSGLRDTQYF	TGTGCCAGCAGCCAAACTAGCGGACTAAGGGATACGCAGTATTTT
TRBV7-2	14	NA	TRBJ1-4	NA	CASRLGGNNEKLFF	TGTGCCAGCAGATTAGGGGGAAATAATGAAAAACTGTTTTTT
TRBV14	13	NA	TRBJ1-2	NA	CASSQDRGGGYTF	TGTGCCAGCAGCCAAGACAGGGGAGGAGGCTACACCTTC
TRBV18	16	NA	TRBJ2-3	TRBD1	CASSPGAERDRGTQYF	TGTGCCAGCTCACCAGGGGCTGAGAGGGACAGGGGTACGCAGTATTTT
TRBV28	18	few	TRBJ2-1	NA	CASSSRGFGGSLRNEQFF	TGTGCCAGCAGCTCCCGAGGTTTCGGGGGCTCGCTTAGAAATGAGCAGTTCTTC
TRBV7-3	13	NA	TRBJ2-2	NA	CASSLDGERELFF	TGTGCCAGCAGCTTAGACGGTGAAAGGGAGCTGTTTTTT
TRBV13	19	few	TRBJ2-7	TRBD2	CASSFRDRGLAGYSYEQYF	TGTGCCAGCAGCTTCCGGGACAGAGGACTAGCGGGGTACTCCTACGAGCAGTACTTC
TRBV5-4	15	NA	TRBJ1-1	NA	CASRPRKERNTEAFF	TGTGCCAGCAGGCCACGAAAGGAAAGGAACACTGAAGCTTTCTTT
TRBV5-1	15	few	TRBJ1-5	NA	CASSLEAGVGQPQHF	TGCGCCAGCAGCTTGGAGGCGGGGGTAGGTCAGCCCCAGCATTTT
TRBV29-1	15	NA	TRBJ2-7	TRBD1	CSVLKLRGRRYEQYF	TGCAGCGTCCTCAAACTCAGGGGGCGACGGTACGAGCAGTACTTC
TRBV5-4	16	NA	TRBJ2-6	NA	CASSLITGSGANVLTF	TGTGCCAGCAGCTTGATTACAGGGTCTGGGGCCAACGTCCTGACTTTC
TRBV5-1	15	NA	TRBJ1-5	NA	CASSLEGGSNQPQHF	TGCGCCAGCAGCTTGGAGGGGGGCAGCAATCAGCCCCAGCATTTT
TRBV18	11	NA	TRBJ2-2	NA	CASSPTGELFF	TGTGCCAGCTCACCAACCGGGGAGCTGTTTTTT
TRBV19	13	NA	TRBJ2-7	NA	CASNKGVSYEQYF	TGTGCCAGTAACAAAGGGGTCTCCTACGAGCAGTACTTC
TRBV29-1	11	NA	TRBJ2-2	NA	CSVGGHGELFF	TGCAGCGTTGGAGGACACGGGGAGCTGTTTTTT
TRBV11-3	14	NA	TRBJ2-2	NA	CASVGGSDTGELFF	TGTGCCTCGGTTGGAGGGTCGGACACCGGGGAGCTGTTTTTT
TRBV30	15	NA	TRBJ2-2	TRBD2	CAWSKRTSGTGELFF	TGTGCCTGGAGTAAACGGACTAGCGGCACCGGGGAGCTGTTTTTT
TRBV7-3	13	NA	TRBJ2-1	NA	CASSSTANNEQFF	TGTGCCAGCAGTAGTACGGCTAACAATGAGCAGTTCTTC
TRBV19	14	once	TRBJ1-5	TRBD1	CATSRDSFELPQHF	TGTGCCACCTCTAGGGACAGTTTCGAGCTGCCCCAGCATTTT
TRBV10-3	12	NA	TRBJ2-5	NA	CAISPSAETQYF	TGTGCCATCAGCCCTAGCGCGGAGACCCAGTACTTC
TRBV19	17	NA	TRBJ1-5	NA	CASSPGWRTASNQPQHF	TGTGCCAGTAGTCCAGGGTGGAGGACAGCAAGCAATCAGCCCCAGCATTTT
TRBV11-3	15	NA	TRBJ2-1	NA	CASSHSGSPYNEQFF	TGTGCCAGCAGCCACTCCGGGTCCCCCTACAATGAGCAGTTCTTC
TRBV5-1	15	NA	TRBJ1-6	NA	CASSLEGHSNSPLHF	TGCGCCAGCAGCTTGGAGGGACACTCGAATTCACCCCTCCACTTT
TRBV18	14	NA	TRBJ1-2	NA	CASSSQSVRNGYTF	TGTGCCAGCTCATCTCAGTCAGTAAGGAATGGCTACACCTTC
TRBV29-1	14	NA	TRBJ1-3	NA	CSVSTIHSGNTIYF	TGCAGCGTTTCCACCATCCACTCTGGAAACACCATATATTTT
TRBV28	16	NA	TRBJ2-7	NA	CASSSPSLSLPYEQYF	TGTGCCAGCAGTTCACCCTCACTATCGCTGCCATACGAGCAGTACTTC
TRBV19	13	NA	TRBJ2-3	NA	CASSNRDTDTQYF	TGTGCCAGTAGTAACAGAGACACAGATACGCAGTATTTT
TRBV6-5	14	NA	TRBJ1-5	TRBD1	CASSRQGFRQPQHF	TGTGCCAGCAGTAGACAGGGGTTTCGTCAGCCCCAGCATTTT
TRBV7-3	13	NA	TRBJ1-1	NA	CASSLNQNTEAFF	TGTGCCAGCAGCTTAAATCAGAACACTGAAGCTTTCTTT
TRBV5-8	19	NA	TRBJ2-3	TRBD2	CASSFISSGRAQGTDTQYF	TGTGCCAGCAGCTTTATTTCTAGCGGGAGGGCACAGGGCACAGATACGCAGTATTTT